These 7 T cell receptor beta chains were sequenced from one sample in a study of regulatory T cells in long-lasting Graves disease. Time point here: persistent/refractory GD, antithyroid drugs over 5 years with positive TRAb. PBMC RNA was the source of the TCR library. HTBI primers from iRepertoire and Arm-PCR of CDR3 regions yielded the TCR beta libraries. TCRdb reprocessed the multiplex PCR reads with MiXCR, giving one entry per CDR3 protein. The sample lists a few hundred thousand distinct CDR3 sequences; around 23% were seen once. The material was peripheral blood mononuclear cells (PBMCs), obtained when the disease was refractory, from a patient treated with antithyroid drugs. These receptors all come from a woman between 40 and 55 years old with Graves disease.

This clonotype has a count of ten or more. The gene calls are TRBV29-1 and TRBJ2-5; a possible D gene is TRBD1 (6 bases). Trimming removed 7 bases at V and 2 bases at J, with 14 bases between. Germline CDR1 and CDR2: SQVTM and ANQGSEA. The CDR3 covers 13 residues. For the CDR3, the DNA is TGCAGCGCCGGCCCGACAGGTCAAGAGACCCAGTACTTC. Amino acid sequence: CSAGPTGQETQYF.

Only a few counts were recorded for this clonotype. The chain uses TRBV28 and TRBJ2-4, with D perhaps TRBD1 or TRBD2 (7 bases each). Per the germline V gene, CDR1 is MDHEN and CDR2 is SYDVKM. This CDR3 contains 15 residues. V was trimmed by 6 bases and J by 4 bases, leaving 16 bases between them. CDR3 DNA: TGTGCCAGCAGAAGACAGGGAGGGATGAAAAACATTCAGTACTTC. This gives the protein CASRRQGGMKNIQYF.

This clonotype has a handful of counts. The chain joins TRBV11-2 to TRBJ2-7; D might be TRBD2 (6 bases). Germline CDR1 SGHAT, CDR2 FQNNGV. This CDR3 spans 14 amino acids. Between the trimmed V and J ends, which lost 0 bases and 3 bases, there was a span of 9 bases. The CDR3, as DNA: TGTGCCAGCAGCTTAGAGCCGGGAGACTACGAGCAGTACTTC. Its protein product is CASSLEPGDYEQYF.

At least ten counts were recorded for this clonotype. The rearrangement joins TRBV28 to TRBJ1-2; no firm D call. CDR1 is MDHEN and CDR2 is SYDVKM in the germline V gene. V was shortened by 3 bases and J by 2 bases, with 4 bases between the two germline ends. The CDR3 has 12 residues. The CDR3 DNA follows: TGTGCCAGCAGTTTTTACAACTATGGCTACACCTTC. Protein: CASSFYNYGYTF.

This chain uses TRBV20-1 with TRBJ1-4, with 8 bases aligning to TRBD1. This CDR3 has 14 residues. Germline CDR1 reads DFQATT; CDR2 reads SNEGSKA (reference sequence). The ends lost 6 bases at V and 4 bases at J; junction bases unmatched: 7. This CDR3 is CSAGTGAFNEKLFF. CDR3 in DNA: TGCAGTGCGGGGACAGGTGCTTTTAATGAAAAACTGTTTTTT.

The chain employs TRBV28 and TRBJ2-3; no reliable D call. This CDR3 is 14 amino acids long. Germline V gene lookup returns CDR1 MDHEN and CDR2 SYDVKM. V lost 5 bases and J 2 bases, leaving 11 bases between the germline ends. The CDR3 region is CASSRGSHTDTQYF. The CDR3 DNA reads TGTGCCAGCAGTCGCGGATCACACACAGATACGCAGTATTTT. Drawing the rest from reference TRBV28 and TRBJ2-3, the complete variable domain is DVKVTQSSRYLVKRTGEKVFLECVQDMDHENMFWYRQDPGLGLRLIYFSYDVKMKEKGDIPEGYSVSREKKERFSLILESASTNQTSMYLCASSRGSHTDTQYFGPGTRLTVL.

The V gene is TRBV19, the J gene TRBJ2-3; a weak D match, TRBD2 (5 bases). Trimming shortened V by 0 bases and J by 11 bases, and 15 bases separated the two germline ends. There are 14 residues in the CDR3. Germline CDR1 reads LNHDA; CDR2 reads SQIVND (reference sequence). In nucleotides, the CDR3 is TGTGCCAGTAGTATAGATCGTGAGCGGAAGAAGCAGTATTTT. Translated: CASSIDRERKKQYF.